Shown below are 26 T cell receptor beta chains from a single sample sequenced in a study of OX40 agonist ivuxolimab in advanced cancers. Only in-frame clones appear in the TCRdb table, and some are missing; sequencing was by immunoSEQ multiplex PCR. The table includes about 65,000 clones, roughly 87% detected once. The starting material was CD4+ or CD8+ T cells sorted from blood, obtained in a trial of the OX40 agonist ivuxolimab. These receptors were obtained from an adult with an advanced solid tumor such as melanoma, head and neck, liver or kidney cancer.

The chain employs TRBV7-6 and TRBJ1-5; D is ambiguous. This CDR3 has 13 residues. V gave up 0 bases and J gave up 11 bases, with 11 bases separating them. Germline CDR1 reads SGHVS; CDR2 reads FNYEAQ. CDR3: CASSLADSMAQHF. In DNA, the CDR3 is TGTGCCAGCAGCTTAGCGGATTCGATGGCCCAGCATTTT.

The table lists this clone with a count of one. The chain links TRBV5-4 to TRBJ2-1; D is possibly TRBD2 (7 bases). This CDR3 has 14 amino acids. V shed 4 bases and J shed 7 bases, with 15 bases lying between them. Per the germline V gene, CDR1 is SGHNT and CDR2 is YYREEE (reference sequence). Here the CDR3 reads CASSGGGSGNEQFF. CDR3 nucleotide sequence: TGTGCCAGCAGCGGGGGGGGCAGTGGAAATGAGCAGTTCTTC.

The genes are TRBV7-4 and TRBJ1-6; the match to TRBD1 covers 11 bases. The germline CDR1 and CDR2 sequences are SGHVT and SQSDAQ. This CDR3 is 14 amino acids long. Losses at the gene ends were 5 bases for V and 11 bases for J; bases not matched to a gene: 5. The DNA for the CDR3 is TGTGCCAGCAGCGCGGACAGGGGGCGCGCACCCCTCCACTTT. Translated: CASSADRGRAPLHF.

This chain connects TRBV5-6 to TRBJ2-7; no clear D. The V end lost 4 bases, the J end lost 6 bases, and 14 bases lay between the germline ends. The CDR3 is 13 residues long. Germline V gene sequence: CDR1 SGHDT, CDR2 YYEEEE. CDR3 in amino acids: CASSGVGNSEQYF. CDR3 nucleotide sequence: TGTGCCAGCAGCGGGGTGGGGAACAGCGAGCAGTACTTC.

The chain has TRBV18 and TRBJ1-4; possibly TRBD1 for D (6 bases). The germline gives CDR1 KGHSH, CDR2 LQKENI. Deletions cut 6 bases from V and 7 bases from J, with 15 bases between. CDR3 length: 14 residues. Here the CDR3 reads CASSPGVFSEKLFF. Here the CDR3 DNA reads TGTGCCAGCTCGCCAGGGGTCTTTAGTGAAAAACTGTTTTTT. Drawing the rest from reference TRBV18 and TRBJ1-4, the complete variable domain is NAGVMQNPRHLVRRRGQEARLRCSPMKGHSHVYWYRQLPEEGLKFMVYLQKENIIDESGMPKERFSAEFPKEGPSILRIQQVVRGDSAAYFCASSPGVFSEKLFFGSGTQLSVL.

The CDR3 coding sequence is TGCGCCAGCTGGAGGCAGGTGAACACCGGGGAGCTGTTTTTT. This codes for CASWRQVNTGELFF. The chain is built from TRBV10-2 and TRBJ2-2; D is perhaps TRBD2 (5 bases). This CDR3 has 14 amino acids. CDR1 and CDR2 from the germline V gene are WSHSY and SAAADI. V was cut by 8 bases and J by 1 base, with 11 bases left in between.

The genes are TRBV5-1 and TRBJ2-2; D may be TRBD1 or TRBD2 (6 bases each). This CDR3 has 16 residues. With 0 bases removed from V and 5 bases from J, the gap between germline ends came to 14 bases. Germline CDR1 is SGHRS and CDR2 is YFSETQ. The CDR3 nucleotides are TGCGCCAGCAGCTTGGAGGGAACAGGGAGGACCGGGGAGCTGTTTTTT. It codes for CASSLEGTGRTGELFF.

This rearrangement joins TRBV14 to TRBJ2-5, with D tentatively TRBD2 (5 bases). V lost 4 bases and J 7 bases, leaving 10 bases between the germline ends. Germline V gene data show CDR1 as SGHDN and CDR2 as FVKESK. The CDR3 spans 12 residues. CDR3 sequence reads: CASSRPGGTQYF. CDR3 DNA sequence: TGTGCCAGCAGCCGACCCGGAGGGACCCAGTACTTC. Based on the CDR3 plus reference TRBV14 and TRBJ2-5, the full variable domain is EAGVTQFPSHSVIEKGQTVTLRCDPISGHDNLYWYRRVMGKEIKFLLHFVKESKQDESGMPNNRFLAERTGGTYSTLKVQPAELEDSGVYFCASSRPGGTQYFGPGTRLLVL.

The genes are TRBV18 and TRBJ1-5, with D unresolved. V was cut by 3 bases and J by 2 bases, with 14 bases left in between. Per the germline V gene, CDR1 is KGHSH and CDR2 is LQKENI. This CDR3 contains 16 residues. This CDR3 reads CASSPFETTGNQPQHF. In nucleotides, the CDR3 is TGTGCCAGCTCACCCTTTGAGACGACGGGCAATCAGCCCCAGCATTTT.

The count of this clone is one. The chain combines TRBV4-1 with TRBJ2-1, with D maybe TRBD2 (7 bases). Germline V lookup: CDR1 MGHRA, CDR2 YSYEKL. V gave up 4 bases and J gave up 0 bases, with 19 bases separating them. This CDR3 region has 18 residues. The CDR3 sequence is CASSLLGGGSSSYNEQFF. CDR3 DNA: TGCGCCAGCAGCCTCTTGGGGGGGGGCTCCAGCTCCTACAATGAGCAGTTCTTC.

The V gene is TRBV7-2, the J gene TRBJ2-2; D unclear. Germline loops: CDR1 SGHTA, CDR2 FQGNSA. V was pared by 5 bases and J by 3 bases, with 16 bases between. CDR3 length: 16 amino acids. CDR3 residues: CASSPALTRYTGELFF. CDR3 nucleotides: TGTGCCAGCAGCCCGGCCCTAACAAGATACACCGGGGAGCTGTTTTTT.

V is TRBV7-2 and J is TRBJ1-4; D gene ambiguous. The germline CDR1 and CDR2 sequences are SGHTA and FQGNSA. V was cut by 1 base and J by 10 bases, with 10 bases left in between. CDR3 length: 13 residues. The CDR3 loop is CASSLGAGLKLFF. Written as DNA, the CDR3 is TGTGCCAGCAGCTTAGGGGCGGGGTTAAAACTGTTTTTT.

CDR3 DNA sequence: TGTGCCAGCAGCTTGGAGGCGGTCGGGGGCGAGCAGTACTTC. This codes for CASSLEAVGGEQYF. The chain couples TRBV5-4 to TRBJ2-7, with D perhaps TRBD2 (6 bases). The CDR3 contains 14 residues. Germline values: CDR1 SGHNT, CDR2 YYREEE (reference sequence). Trimming stripped 0 bases from V and 6 bases from J, with 13 bases between.

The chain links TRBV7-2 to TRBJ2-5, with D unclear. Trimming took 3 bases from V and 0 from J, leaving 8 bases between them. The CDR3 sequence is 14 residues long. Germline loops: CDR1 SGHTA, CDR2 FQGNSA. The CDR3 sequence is CASSFGQNQETQYF. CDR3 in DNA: TGTGCCAGCAGCTTTGGGCAGAACCAAGAGACCCAGTACTTC.

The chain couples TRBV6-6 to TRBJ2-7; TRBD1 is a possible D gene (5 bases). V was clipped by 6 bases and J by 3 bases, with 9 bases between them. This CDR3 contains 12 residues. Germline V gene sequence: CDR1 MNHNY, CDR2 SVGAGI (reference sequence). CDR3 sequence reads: CASRTGFYEQYF. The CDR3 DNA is TGTGCCAGCAGAACAGGCTTCTACGAGCAGTACTTC.

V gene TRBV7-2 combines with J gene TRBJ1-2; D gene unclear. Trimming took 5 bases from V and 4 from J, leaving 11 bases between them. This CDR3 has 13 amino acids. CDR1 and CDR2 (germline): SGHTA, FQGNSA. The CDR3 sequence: CASSPDGPYGYTF. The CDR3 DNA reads TGTGCCAGCAGCCCAGACGGACCCTATGGCTACACCTTC. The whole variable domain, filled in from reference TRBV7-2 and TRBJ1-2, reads GAGVSQSPSNKVTEKGKDVELRCDPISGHTALYWYRQSLGQGLEFLIYFQGNSAPDKSGLPSDRFSAERTGGSVSTLTIQRTQQEDSAVYLCASSPDGPYGYTFGSGTRLTVV.

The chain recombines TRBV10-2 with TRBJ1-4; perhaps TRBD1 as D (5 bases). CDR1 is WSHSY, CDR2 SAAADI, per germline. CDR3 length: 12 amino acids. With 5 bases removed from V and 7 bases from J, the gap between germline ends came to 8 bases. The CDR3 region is CASSHTGEKLFF. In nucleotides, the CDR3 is TGCGCCAGCAGTCATACAGGTGAAAAACTGTTTTTT.

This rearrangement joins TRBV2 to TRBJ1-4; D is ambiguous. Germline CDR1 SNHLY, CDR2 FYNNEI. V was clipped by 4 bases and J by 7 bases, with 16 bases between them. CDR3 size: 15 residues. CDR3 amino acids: CASSARRAESEKLFF. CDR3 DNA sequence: TGTGCCAGCAGTGCGCGAAGGGCGGAAAGTGAAAAACTGTTTTTT.

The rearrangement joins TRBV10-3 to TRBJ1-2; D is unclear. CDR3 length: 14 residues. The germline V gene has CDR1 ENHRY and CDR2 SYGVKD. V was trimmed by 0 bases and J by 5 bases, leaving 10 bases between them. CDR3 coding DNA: TGTGCCATCAGTGAGTCCGGCGGGAATTATGGCTACACCTTC. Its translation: CAISESGGNYGYTF.

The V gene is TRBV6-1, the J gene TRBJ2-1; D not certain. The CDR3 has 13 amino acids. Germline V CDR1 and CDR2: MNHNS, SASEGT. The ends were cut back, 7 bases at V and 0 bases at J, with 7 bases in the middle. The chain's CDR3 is CASNIRSYNEQFF. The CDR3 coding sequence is TGTGCCAGCAATATCCGCTCCTACAATGAGCAGTTCTTC.

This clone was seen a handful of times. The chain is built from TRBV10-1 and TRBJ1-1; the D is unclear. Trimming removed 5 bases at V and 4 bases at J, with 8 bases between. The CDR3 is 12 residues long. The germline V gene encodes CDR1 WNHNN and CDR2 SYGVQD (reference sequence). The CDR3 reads CASSREGTEAFF. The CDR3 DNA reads TGCGCCAGCAGTCGGGAGGGCACTGAAGCTTTCTTT.

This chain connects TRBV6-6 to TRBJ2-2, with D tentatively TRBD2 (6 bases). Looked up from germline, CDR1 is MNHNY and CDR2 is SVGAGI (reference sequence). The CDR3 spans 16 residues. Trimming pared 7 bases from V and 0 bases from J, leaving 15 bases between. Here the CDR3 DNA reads TGTGCCAGCACCATTTCCGGGGGAACGAACACCGGGGAGCTGTTTTTT. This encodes CASTISGGTNTGELFF.

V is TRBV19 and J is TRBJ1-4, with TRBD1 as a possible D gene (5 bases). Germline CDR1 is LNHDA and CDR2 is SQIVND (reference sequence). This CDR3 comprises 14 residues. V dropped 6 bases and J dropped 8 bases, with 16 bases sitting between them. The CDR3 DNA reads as TGTGCCAGTAGCCTAAGAGAGGGGCGGGAAAAACTGTTTTTT. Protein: CASSLREGREKLFF. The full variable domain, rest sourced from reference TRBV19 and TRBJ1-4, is DGGITQSPKYLFRKEGQNVTLSCEQNLNHDAMYWYRQDPGQGLRLIYYSQIVNDFQKGDIAEGYSVSREKKESFPLTVTSAQKNPTAFYLCASSLREGREKLFFGSGTQLSVL.

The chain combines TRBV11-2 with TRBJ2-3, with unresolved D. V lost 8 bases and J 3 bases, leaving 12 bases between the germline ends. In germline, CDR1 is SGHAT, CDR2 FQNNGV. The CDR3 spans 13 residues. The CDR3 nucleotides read TGTGCCAGCTTACGCTACGGAACAGATACGCAGTATTTT. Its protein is CASLRYGTDTQYF.

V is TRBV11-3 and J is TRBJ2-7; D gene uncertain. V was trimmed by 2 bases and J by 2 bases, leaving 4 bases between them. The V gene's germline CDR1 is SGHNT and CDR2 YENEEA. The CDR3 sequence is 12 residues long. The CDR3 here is CASSLITYEQYF. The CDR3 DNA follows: TGTGCCAGCAGCTTAATCACCTACGAGCAGTACTTC.

CDR3 sequence reads: CASSLARLTYNEQFF. The CDR3 bases are TGTGCCAGCAGCTTGGCCCGGCTAACCTACAATGAGCAGTTCTTC. This chain joins TRBV5-6 and TRBJ2-1; D not resolved. Trimming shortened V by 0 bases and J by 2 bases, and 9 bases separated the two germline ends. The germline V gene encodes CDR1 SGHDT and CDR2 YYEEEE. This CDR3 has 15 amino acids. Combining the CDR3 with reference TRBV5-6 and TRBJ2-1 gives the whole variable domain DAGVTQSPTHLIKTRGQQVTLRCSPKSGHDTVSWYQQALGQGPQFIFQYYEEEERQRGNFPDRFSGHQFPNYSSELNVNALLLGDSALYLCASSLARLTYNEQFFGPGTRLTVL.